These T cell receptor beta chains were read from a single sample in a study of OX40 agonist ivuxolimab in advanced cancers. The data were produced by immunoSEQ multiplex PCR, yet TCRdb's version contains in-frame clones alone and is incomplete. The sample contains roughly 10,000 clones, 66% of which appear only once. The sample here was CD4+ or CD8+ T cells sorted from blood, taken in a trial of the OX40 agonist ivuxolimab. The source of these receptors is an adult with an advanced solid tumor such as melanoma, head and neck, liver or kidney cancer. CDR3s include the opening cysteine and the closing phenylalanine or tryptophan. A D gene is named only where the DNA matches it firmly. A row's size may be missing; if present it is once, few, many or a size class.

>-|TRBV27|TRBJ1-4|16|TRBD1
TGTGCCAGCAGTTTGGCAGGGGGTGATTATCGGGAAAAACTGTTTTTT
CASSLAGGDYREKLFF
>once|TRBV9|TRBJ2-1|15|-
TGTGCCAGCAGCTCCGTAGGGGGATCCTACAATGAGCAGTTCTTC
CASSSVGGSYNEQFF
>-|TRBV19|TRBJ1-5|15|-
TGTGCCAGTAGTATAAAGGGATATAGCAATCAGCCCCAGCATTTT
CASSIKGYSNQPQHF
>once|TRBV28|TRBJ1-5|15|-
TGTGCCAGCATCTCGTCCAGGGATGAAGGTCGGCCCCAGCATTTT
CASISSRDEGRPQHF
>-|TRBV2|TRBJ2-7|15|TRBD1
TGTGCCAGCAGTGTGAACAGGGGGTCGGACTACGAGCAGTACTTC
CASSVNRGSDYEQYF
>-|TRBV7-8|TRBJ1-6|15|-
TGTGCCAGCAGCCCCGAAGCGGGGGGGGCTTCACCCCTCCACTTT
CASSPEAGGASPLHF
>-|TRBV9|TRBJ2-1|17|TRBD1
TGTGCCAGCAGCGAGAAGGGCGGGACAGGGGCTAATAATGAGCAGTTCTTC
CASSEKGGTGANNEQFF
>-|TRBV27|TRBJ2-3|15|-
TGTGCCAGCCAGAAGGCGGGTTCTAGCACAGATACGCAGTATTTT
CASQKAGSSTDTQYF
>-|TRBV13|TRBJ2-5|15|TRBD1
TGTGCCAGCAGCTACCGGACAGGTCCAGAAGAGACCCAGTACTTC
CASSYRTGPEETQYF
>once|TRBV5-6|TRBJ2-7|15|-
TGTGCCAGCAGCCCTCTTGAGAGCGGATCCTACGAGCAGTACTTC
CASSPLESGSYEQYF
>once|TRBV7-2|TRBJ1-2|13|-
TGTGCCAGCAGCCCGGTCGGTGCGGGGGGCTACACCTTC
CASSPVGAGGYTF
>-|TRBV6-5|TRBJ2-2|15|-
TGTGCCAGCAGTTTCTCGGGACAAGACACCGGGGAGCTGTTTTTT
CASSFSGQDTGELFF
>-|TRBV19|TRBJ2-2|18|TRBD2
TGTGCCAGTAGTATTGGGCTAGCGGGAGGACTGAACACCGGGGAGCTGTTTTTT
CASSIGLAGGLNTGELFF
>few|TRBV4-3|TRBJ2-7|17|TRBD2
TGCGCCAGCAGCCAAGATGGGGGGCAGGGACTAGCCTACGAGCAGTACTTC
CASSQDGGQGLAYEQYF
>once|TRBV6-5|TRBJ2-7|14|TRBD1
TGTGCCAGCAGTCCCGGACAGGGGGTCTACGAGCAGTACTTC
CASSPGQGVYEQYF
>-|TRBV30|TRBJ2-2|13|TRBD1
TGTGCCTGCGGGACAGTGAACACCGGGGAGCTGTTTTTT
CACGTVNTGELFF
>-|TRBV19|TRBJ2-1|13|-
TGTGCCAGTAGTATAGATTTCTACAATGAGCAGTTCTTC
CASSIDFYNEQFF
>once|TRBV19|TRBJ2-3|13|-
TGTGCCAGTGCGACTGGCGGCACAGATACGCAGTATTTT
CASATGGTDTQYF
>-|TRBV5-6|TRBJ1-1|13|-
TGTGCCAGCAGCTTGGGGCCGGGCACTGAAGCTTTCTTT
CASSLGPGTEAFF
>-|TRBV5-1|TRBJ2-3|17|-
TGCGCCAGCAGCTTGGTGGACAGCCATTCTAGCACAGATACGCAGTATTTT
CASSLVDSHSSTDTQYF
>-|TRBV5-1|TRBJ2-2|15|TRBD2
TGCGCCAGCAGCTTATCTAGCGGGGGCCCCGGGGAGCTGTTTTTT
CASSLSSGGPGELFF
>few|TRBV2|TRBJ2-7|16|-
TGTGCCAGCAGTGAAGCTGGTGGGTTAGAATCCTACGAGCAGTACTTC
CASSEAGGLESYEQYF
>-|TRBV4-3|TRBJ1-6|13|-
TGCGCCAGCAGCCAAGGGCAGTCTTCACCCCTCCACTTT
CASSQGQSSPLHF
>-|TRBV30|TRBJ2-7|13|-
TGTGCCTGGAGTGAGGGCAGGGAGGCCGAGCAGTACTTC
CAWSEGREAEQYF
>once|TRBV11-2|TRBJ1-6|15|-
TGTGCCAGCAGCCCAGAGGGCAGGATTAATTCACCCCTCCACTTT
CASSPEGRINSPLHF
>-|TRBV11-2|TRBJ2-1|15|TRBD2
TGTGCCAGCAGCCTCGAGCGGGGCTCCTACAATGAGCAGTTCTTC
CASSLERGSYNEQFF
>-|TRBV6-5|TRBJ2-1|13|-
TGTGCCAGCAGTTTTCAATCCTACAATGAGCAGTTCTTC
CASSFQSYNEQFF
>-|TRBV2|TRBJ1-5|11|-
TGTGCCAGCAGTGACGCTCAGCCCCAGCATTTT
CASSDAQPQHF
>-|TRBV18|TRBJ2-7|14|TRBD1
TGTGCCAGCTCAAAGACAGGGAGTACCTACGAGCAGTACTTC
CASSKTGSTYEQYF
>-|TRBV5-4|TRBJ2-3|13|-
TGTGCCAGCAGCTCGGTACTGGAGGATACGCAGTATTTT
CASSSVLEDTQYF
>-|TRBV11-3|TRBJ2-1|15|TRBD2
TGTGCCAGCAGCTTATGGGCGGGGGAATACAATGAGCAGTTCTTC
CASSLWAGEYNEQFF
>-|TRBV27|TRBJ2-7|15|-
TGTGCCAGCAGTTTATCAGCACCGATTAGCTACGAGCAGTACTTC
CASSLSAPISYEQYF
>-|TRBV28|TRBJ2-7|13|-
TGTGCCAGCAGTCTGTACCTGGGGGACGAGCAGTACTTC
CASSLYLGDEQYF
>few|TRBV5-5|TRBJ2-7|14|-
TGTGCCAGCAGCTTGGGTGGGCCAGGCTACGAGCAGTACTTC
CASSLGGPGYEQYF
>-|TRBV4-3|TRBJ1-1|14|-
TGCGCCAGCAGCCAAGATGGGGAACTCACTGAAGCTTTCTTT
CASSQDGELTEAFF
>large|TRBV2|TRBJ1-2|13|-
TGTGCCACGGGCACGGGGGCAGTCTATGGCTACACCTTC
CATGTGAVYGYTF
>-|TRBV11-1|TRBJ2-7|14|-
TGTGCCAGCAGCCCGCGGGACATCCAATACGAGCAGTACTTC
CASSPRDIQYEQYF
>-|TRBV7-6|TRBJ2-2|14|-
TGTGCCAGCAGCTTTAGGGTTGGCACCGGGGAGCTGTTTTTT
CASSFRVGTGELFF
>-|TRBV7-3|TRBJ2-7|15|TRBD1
TGTGCCAGCAGCCTAACAGGGGGACATAAAGACGAGCAGTACTTC
CASSLTGGHKDEQYF
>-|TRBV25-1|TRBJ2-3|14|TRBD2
TGTGCCAGCACCCCCACGGGAGGGGCGGATACGCAGTATTTT
CASTPTGGADTQYF
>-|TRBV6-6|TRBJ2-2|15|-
TGTGCCAGCAGGACCTCTTGGAGGGACACCGGGGAGCTGTTTTTT
CASRTSWRDTGELFF
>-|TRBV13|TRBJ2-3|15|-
TGTGCCAGCAGCCCACGGGGGGCCGGCTCAGATACGCAGTATTTT
CASSPRGAGSDTQYF
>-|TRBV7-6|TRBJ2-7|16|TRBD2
TGTGCCAGCAGCTCTAAGCGGGAGGGTGCCTACTACGAGCAGTACTTC
CASSSKREGAYYEQYF
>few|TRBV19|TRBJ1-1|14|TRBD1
TGTGCCAGTAGTAGGACAGGGGAGATCACTGAAGCTTTCTTT
CASSRTGEITEAFF
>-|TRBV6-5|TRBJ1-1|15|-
TGTGCCAGCAGTTCCGGGACGGGGATCAACACTGAAGCTTTCTTT
CASSSGTGINTEAFF
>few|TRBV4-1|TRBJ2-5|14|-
TGCGCCAGCAGCCAAGAGGGACTCCAAGAGACCCAGTACTTC
CASSQEGLQETQYF